This entry concerns a single TCR beta chain. Germline V gene sequence: CDR1 MNHEY, CDR2 SVGAGI. J gave up 14 bases and V 4 bases, and 13 bases lay outside the gene matches. This CDR3 region has 15 residues. The sample belongs to a study of blood T cell repertoires in COVID-19. Sequencing used immunoSEQ multiplex PCR; TCRdb keeps in-frame clones, though not all of them. The repertoire holds 45,000 to 55,000 clones, with 82% as singletons. The chain combines TRBV6-5 with TRBJ1-6; 8 bases line up with TRBD1. The clonotype was recovered from a man at least 80 years old with COVID-19, enrolled during active disease. Sequenced input: peripheral blood. CDR3: CASSSSDRVGASLHF. The CDR3, as DNA: TGTGCCAGCAGTTCCTCGGACAGGGTCGGTGCGTCCCTCCACTTT.